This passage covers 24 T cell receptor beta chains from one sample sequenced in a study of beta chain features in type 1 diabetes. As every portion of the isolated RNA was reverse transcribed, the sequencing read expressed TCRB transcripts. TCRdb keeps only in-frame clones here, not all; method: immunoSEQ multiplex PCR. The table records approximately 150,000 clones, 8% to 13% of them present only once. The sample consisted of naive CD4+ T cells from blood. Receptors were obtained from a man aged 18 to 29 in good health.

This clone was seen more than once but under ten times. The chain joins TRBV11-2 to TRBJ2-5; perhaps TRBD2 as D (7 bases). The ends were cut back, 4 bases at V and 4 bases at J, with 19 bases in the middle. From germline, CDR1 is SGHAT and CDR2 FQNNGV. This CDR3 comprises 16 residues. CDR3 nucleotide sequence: TGTGCCAGCAGCTCCGGGTACGGGGGGACACGAGAGACCCAGTACTTC. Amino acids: CASSSGYGGTRETQYF.

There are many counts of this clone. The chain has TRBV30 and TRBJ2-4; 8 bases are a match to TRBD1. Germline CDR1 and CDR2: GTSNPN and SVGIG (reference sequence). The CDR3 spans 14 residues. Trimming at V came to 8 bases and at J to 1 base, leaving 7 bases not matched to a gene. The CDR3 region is CALDRGPAKNIQYF. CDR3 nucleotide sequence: TGTGCCCTTGACAGGGGTCCGGCCAAAAACATTCAGTACTTC. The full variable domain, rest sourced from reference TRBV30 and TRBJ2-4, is SQTIHQWPATLVQPVGSPLSLECTVEGTSNPNLYWYRQAAGRGLQLLFYSVGIGQISSEVPQNLSASRPQDRQFILSSKKLLLSDSGFYLCALDRGPAKNIQYFGAGTRLSVL.

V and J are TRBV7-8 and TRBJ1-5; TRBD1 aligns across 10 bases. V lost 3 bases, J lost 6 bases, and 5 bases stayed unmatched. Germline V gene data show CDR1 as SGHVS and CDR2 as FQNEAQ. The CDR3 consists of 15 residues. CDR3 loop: CASSFVDRGLQPQHF. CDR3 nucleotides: TGTGCCAGCAGCTTCGTCGACAGGGGGCTTCAGCCCCAGCATTTT.

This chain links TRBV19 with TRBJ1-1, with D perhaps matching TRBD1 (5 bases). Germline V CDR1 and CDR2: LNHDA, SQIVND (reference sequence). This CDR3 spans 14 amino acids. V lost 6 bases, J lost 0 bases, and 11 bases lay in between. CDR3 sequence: CASSWTRMNTEAFF. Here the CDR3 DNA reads TGTGCCAGTAGCTGGACACGGATGAACACTGAAGCTTTCTTT.

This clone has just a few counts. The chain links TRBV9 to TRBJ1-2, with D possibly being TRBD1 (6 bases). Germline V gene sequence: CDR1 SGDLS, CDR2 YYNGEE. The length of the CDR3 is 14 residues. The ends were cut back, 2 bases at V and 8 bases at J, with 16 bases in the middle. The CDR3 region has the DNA TGTGCCAGCAGCGTCCGGGACACCCTGAGCGGCTACACCTTC. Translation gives CASSVRDTLSGYTF.

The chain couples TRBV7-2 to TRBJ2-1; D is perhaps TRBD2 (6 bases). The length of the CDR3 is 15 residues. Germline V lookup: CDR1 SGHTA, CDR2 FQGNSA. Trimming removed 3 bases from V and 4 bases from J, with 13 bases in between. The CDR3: CASSFNGDSYNEQFF. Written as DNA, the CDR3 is TGTGCCAGCAGCTTTAATGGGGACTCGTACAATGAGCAGTTCTTC.

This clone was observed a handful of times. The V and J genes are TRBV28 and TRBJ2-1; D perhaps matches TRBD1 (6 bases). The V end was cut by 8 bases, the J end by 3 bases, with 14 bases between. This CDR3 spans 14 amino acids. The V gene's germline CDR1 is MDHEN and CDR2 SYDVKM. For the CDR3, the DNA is TGTGCCAGCCAACTGGGGACACTCTACAATGAGCAGTTCTTC. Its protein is CASQLGTLYNEQFF. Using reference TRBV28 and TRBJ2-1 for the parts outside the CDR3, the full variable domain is DVKVTQSSRYLVKRTGEKVFLECVQDMDHENMFWYRQDPGLGLRLIYFSYDVKMKEKGDIPEGYSVSREKKERFSLILESASTNQTSMYLCASQLGTLYNEQFFGPGTRLTVL.

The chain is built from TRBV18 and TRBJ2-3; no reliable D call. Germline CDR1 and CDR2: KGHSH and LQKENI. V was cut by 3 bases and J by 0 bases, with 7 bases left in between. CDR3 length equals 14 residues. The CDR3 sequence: CASSPLTSTDTQYF. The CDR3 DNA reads TGTGCCAGCTCACCGCTGACTAGCACAGATACGCAGTATTTT. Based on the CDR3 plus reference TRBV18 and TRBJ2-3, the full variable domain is NAGVMQNPRHLVRRRGQEARLRCSPMKGHSHVYWYRQLPEEGLKFMVYLQKENIIDESGMPKERFSAEFPKEGPSILRIQQVVRGDSAAYFCASSPLTSTDTQYFGPGTRLTVL.

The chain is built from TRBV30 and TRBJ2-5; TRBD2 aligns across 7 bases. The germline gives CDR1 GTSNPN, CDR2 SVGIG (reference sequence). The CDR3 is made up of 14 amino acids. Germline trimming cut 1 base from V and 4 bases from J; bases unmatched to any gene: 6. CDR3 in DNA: TGTGCCTGGAGTGCTTCGGGGGGAGGAGAGACCCAGTACTTC. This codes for CAWSASGGGETQYF.

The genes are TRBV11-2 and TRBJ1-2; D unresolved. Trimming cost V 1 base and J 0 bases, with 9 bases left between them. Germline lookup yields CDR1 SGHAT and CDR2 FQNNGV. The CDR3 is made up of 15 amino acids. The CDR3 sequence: CASSLGTASNYGYTF. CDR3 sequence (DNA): TGTGCCAGCAGCTTAGGTACAGCCTCTAACTATGGCTACACCTTC.

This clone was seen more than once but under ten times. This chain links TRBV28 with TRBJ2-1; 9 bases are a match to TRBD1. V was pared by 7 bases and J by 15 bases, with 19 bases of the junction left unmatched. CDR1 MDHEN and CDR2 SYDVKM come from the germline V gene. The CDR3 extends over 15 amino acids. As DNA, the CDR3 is TGTGCCAGCACTCCCCCCGGACAGGGGCCTTTGAGCCCGTTCTTC. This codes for CASTPPGQGPLSPFF.

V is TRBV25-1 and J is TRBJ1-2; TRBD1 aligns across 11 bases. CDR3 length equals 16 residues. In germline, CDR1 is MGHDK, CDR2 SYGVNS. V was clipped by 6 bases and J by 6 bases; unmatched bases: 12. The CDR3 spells CASRSGTGGESDGYTF. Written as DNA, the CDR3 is TGTGCCAGCAGATCCGGGACAGGGGGTGAGAGTGATGGCTACACCTTC.

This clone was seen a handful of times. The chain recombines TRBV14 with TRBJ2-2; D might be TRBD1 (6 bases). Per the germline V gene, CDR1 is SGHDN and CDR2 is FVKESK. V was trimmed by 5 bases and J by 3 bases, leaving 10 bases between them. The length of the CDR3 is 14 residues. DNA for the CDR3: TGTGCCAGCAGCACCTGGACAGACACCGGGGAGCTGTTTTTT. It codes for CASSTWTDTGELFF.

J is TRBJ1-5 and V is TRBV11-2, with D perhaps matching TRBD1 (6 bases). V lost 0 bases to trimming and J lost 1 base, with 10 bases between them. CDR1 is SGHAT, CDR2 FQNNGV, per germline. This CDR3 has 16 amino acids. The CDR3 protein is CASSLDPGQSNQPQHF. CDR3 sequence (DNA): TGTGCCAGCAGCTTAGATCCCGGACAGAGCAATCAGCCCCAGCATTTT.

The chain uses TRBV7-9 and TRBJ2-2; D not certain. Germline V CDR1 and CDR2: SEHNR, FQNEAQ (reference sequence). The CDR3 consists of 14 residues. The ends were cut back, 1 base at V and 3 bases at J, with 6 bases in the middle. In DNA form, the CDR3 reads TGTGCCAGCAGCTTAGACAGATACACCGGGGAGCTGTTTTTT. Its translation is CASSLDRYTGELFF.

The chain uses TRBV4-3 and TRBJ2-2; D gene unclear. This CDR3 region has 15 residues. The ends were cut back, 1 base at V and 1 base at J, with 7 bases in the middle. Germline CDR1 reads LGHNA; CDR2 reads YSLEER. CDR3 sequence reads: CASSQGRQNTGELFF. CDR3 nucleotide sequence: TGCGCCAGCAGCCAAGGGCGGCAGAACACCGGGGAGCTGTTTTTT.

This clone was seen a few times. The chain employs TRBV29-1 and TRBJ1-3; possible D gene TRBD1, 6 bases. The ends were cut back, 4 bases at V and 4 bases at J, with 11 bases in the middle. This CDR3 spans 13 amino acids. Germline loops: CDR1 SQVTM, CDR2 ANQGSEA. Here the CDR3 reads CSVAGAGGNTIYF. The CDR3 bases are TGCAGCGTTGCAGGGGCAGGCGGAAACACCATATATTTT.

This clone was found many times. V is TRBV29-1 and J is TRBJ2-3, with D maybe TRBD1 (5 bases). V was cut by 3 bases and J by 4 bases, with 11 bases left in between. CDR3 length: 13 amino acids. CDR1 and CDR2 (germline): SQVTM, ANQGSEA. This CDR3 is CSVDVQGSDTQYF. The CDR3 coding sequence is TGCAGCGTTGATGTCCAGGGATCAGATACGCAGTATTTT.

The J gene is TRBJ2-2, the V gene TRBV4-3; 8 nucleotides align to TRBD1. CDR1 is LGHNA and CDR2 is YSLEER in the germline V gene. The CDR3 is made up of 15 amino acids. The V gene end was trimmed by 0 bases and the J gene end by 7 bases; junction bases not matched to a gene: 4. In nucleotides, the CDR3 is TGCGCCAGCAGCCAAGAGGACAGGGACGGCGGGGAGCTGTTTTTT. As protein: CASSQEDRDGGELFF.

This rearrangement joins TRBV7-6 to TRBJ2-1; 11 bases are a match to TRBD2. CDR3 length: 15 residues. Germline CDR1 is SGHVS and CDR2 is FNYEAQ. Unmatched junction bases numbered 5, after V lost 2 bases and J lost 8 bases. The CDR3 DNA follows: TGTGCCAGCAGCTTATCCACACTAGCGGGGGATGAGCAGTTCTTC. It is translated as CASSLSTLAGDEQFF.

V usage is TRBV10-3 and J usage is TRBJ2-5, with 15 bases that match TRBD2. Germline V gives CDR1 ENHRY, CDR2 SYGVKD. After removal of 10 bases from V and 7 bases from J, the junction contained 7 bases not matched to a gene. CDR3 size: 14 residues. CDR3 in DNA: TGTGCCACTAGGACTAGCGGGGGGGCAGGGACCCAGTACTTC. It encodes CATRTSGGAGTQYF.

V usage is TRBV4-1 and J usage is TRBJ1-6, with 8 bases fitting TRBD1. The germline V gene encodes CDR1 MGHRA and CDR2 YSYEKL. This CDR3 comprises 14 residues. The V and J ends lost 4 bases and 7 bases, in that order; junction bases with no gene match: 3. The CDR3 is CASSPTGVNSPLHF. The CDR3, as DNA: TGCGCCAGCAGCCCGACAGGGGTGAATTCACCCCTCCACTTT.

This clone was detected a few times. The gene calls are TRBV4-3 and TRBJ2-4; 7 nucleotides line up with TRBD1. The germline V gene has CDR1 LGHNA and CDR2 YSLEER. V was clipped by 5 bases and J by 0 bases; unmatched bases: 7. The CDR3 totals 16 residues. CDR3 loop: CASSTRQGGAKNIQYF. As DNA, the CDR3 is TGCGCCAGCAGCACAAGACAGGGTGGAGCCAAAAACATTCAGTACTTC.

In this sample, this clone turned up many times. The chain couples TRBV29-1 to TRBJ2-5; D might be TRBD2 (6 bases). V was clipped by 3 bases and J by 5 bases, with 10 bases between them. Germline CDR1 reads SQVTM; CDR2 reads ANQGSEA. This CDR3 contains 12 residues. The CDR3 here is CSVEGGMETQYF. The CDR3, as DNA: TGCAGCGTTGAGGGGGGTATGGAGACCCAGTACTTC.